This is a list of T cell receptor beta chains from one sample in a study of technical replicates of blood from several donors. Some clones are missing from TCRdb's copy, which holds only in-frame ones; the method was immunoSEQ multiplex PCR. The sample includes under 95,000 clones, just under 95% seen only once; the top ten take roughly 0.25%. Sequencing input: T cells isolated from PBMCs. Receptors were obtained from a human donor in good health. CDR3s include the opening cysteine and the closing phenylalanine or tryptophan. Fields, in order: D gene, V gene, J gene, clone size, CDR3 DNA, CDR3 protein. D genes are given only for firm matches. Clone size is not always given. Where it is, it says once, few, many or a class for expanded clones.

>.|TRBV18|TRBJ2-7|.
TGTGCCAGCTCGGCGGATACGGTGGTCAACGAGCAGTACTTC
CASSADTVVNEQYF
>TRBD1|TRBV2|TRBJ1-2|.
TGTGCCAGCAGTGAAAACCTTGGCAGGGGGCGGGGGAACTATGGCTACACCTTC
CASSENLGRGRGNYGYTF
>.|TRBV5-1|TRBJ2-7|.
TGCGCCAGCAGCTCTACCCGAACCTACGAGCAGTACTTC
CASSSTRTYEQYF
>.|TRBV9|TRBJ1-1|.
TGTGCCAGCAGCGTAGCTGCAGGGTCCAACACTGAAGCTTTCTTT
CASSVAAGSNTEAFF
>.|TRBV7-9|TRBJ2-6|once
TGTGCCAGCAGGATACAGGGCTCTGGGGCCAACGTCCTGACTTTC
CASRIQGSGANVLTF
>.|TRBV28|TRBJ2-2|.
TGTGCCAGCAGGAAACCGTGGGTACTAGCGAACACCGGGGAGCTGTTTTTT
CASRKPWVLANTGELFF
>.|TRBV30|TRBJ2-7|.
TGTGCCTGGAGTGACTACAGGGTTTATATGTACTTC
CAWSDYRVYMYF
>TRBD1|TRBV7-9|TRBJ2-7|.
TGTGCCAGCAGCTATCCGACAGGGGGCAGCTACGAGCAGTACTTC
CASSYPTGGSYEQYF
>TRBD2|TRBV4-1|TRBJ2-7|once
TGCGCCAGCAGCCCCAGGGACTACACCTACGAGCAGTACTTC
CASSPRDYTYEQYF
>TRBD2|TRBV28|TRBJ2-1|.
TGTGCCAGCAGCCTTCGGACTAGCGGGATAAATGAGCAGTTCTTC
CASSLRTSGINEQFF
>.|TRBV4-1|TRBJ1-2|.
TGCGCCAGCAGGGACAGTCGGACGCGCTATGGCTACACCTTC
CASRDSRTRYGYTF
>TRBD1|TRBV9|TRBJ1-4|once
TGTGCCAGCAGCGTAGAGGGGGCCGCAACTAATGAAAAACTGTTTTTT
CASSVEGAATNEKLFF
>.|TRBV6-5|TRBJ2-7|.
TGTGCCAGCACCGTACCGAAGCTTACCTACGAGCAGTACTTC
CASTVPKLTYEQYF
>.|TRBV5-1|TRBJ2-3|.
TGCGCCAGCACCCCCCCGGAGGGTAGCACAGATACGCAGTATTTT
CASTPPEGSTDTQYF
>.|TRBV2|TRBJ1-3|once
TGTGCCAGCAGTGAATCAAGGACAGTTTCTGGAAACACCATATATTTT
CASSESRTVSGNTIYF
>TRBD2|TRBV6-1|TRBJ2-1|.
TGTGCCAGCAGTGTTGGGCTAGCGGGGTACAATGAGCAGTTCTTC
CASSVGLAGYNEQFF
>TRBD1|TRBV7-6|TRBJ2-3|.
TGTGCCAGCAGCTTAGCGCCAGGGGGAGATACGCAGTATTTT
CASSLAPGGDTQYF
>.|TRBV15|TRBJ1-1|.
TGTGCCACCAGCAGAGTAGAACAGATAACTGAAGCTTTCTTT
CATSRVEQITEAFF
>TRBD2|TRBV10-2|TRBJ2-1|.
TGCGCCAGCAGTGGGGGACTAGCGGGAGCTGGGATCTCCTACAATGAGCAGTTCTTC
CASSGGLAGAGISYNEQFF
>.|TRBV4-1|TRBJ2-1|.
TGCGCCAGCAGCTATCCGGGCCAAAGGGCGGGCAATGAGCAGTTCTTC
CASSYPGQRAGNEQFF
>TRBD2|TRBV6-5|TRBJ2-1|once
TGTGCCAGCAGCTACTTAGCGGGTTCCTACAATGAGCAGTTCTTC
CASSYLAGSYNEQFF
>TRBD2|TRBV14|TRBJ2-7|.
TGTGCCAGCAGCCTACTAGCGGGGGCCTACGAGCAGTACTTC
CASSLLAGAYEQYF
>.|TRBV7-3|TRBJ1-2|.
TGTGCCAGCAGCTTGGGCCAGGGCGGGGGCGGCTACACCTTC
CASSLGQGGGGYTF
>.|TRBV11-3|TRBJ2-2|.
TGTGCCAGCAGCAATAGAGGGCTTGACACCGGGGAGCTGTTTTTT
CASSNRGLDTGELFF
>.|TRBV21-1|TRBJ2-6|once
TGTGCCAGCAGTCGTACAGGGCTCTCTGGGGCCAACGTCCTGACTTTC
CASSRTGLSGANVLTF
>TRBD2|TRBV19|TRBJ2-5|.
TGTGCCAGTAGGTTAGCGGGAGGCGCGGAGACCCAGTACTTC
CASRLAGGAETQYF
>TRBD1|TRBV6-1|TRBJ1-1|.
TGTGCCAGCAGTCCGCAGGGGGCTCCGAACACTGAAGCTTTCTTT
CASSPQGAPNTEAFF
>TRBD1|TRBV7-3|TRBJ1-1|once
TGTGCCAGCAGCCCTAGACAGGGGGCTTGGACTGAAGCTTTCTTT
CASSPRQGAWTEAFF
>.|TRBV7-9|TRBJ1-1|.
TGTGCCAGCATCTACTTGGTATGGGGGCGTGACACTGAAGCTTTCTTT
CASIYLVWGRDTEAFF
>TRBD1|TRBV28|TRBJ2-2|.
TGTGCCAGCACCTTAAGGGGACAGGGGGCTTTAACCGGGGAGCTGTTTTTT
CASTLRGQGALTGELFF
>TRBD2|TRBV12-5|TRBJ2-2|once
TGTGCTAGTGGTTTGGTACAGACTAGCGGGAACCCCTCGATCCTCGGGGAGCTGTTTTTT
CASGLVQTSGNPSILGELFF
>.|TRBV5-1|TRBJ1-3|.
TGCGCCAGCAGCCCTGCTCAAGGGGCTGGAAACACCATATATTTT
CASSPAQGAGNTIYF
>.|TRBV18|TRBJ2-7|.
TGTGCCAGCAGCGAAGAAGTTTCGGAGCAGTACTTC
CASSEEVSEQYF
>TRBD1|TRBV27|TRBJ1-2|.
TGTGCCAGCAGTTTATTAGGTCCCAGGGGGGATGGCTACACCTTC
CASSLLGPRGDGYTF
>TRBD2|TRBV27|TRBJ2-3|.
TGTGCCAGCAGTTCCACTAGCGGGGGGTCTAGCACAGATACGCAGTATTTT
CASSSTSGGSSTDTQYF
>.|TRBV27|TRBJ2-1|.
TGTGCCAGCAGTTTATCTAGTTCGCATGAGCAGTTCTTC
CASSLSSSHEQFF
>TRBD1|TRBV29-1|TRBJ2-2|.
TGCAGCGTTGAAAACAGAGGGACAGACACCGGGGAGCTGTTTTTT
CSVENRGTDTGELFF
>.|TRBV2|TRBJ2-3|.
TGTGCCAGTAGCCCCTGGTCGAGCACAGATACGCAGTATTTT
CASSPWSSTDTQYF
>.|TRBV27|TRBJ1-1|.
TGTGCCAGCAGTTTAGGGGGCTCTAACACTGAAGCTTTCTTT
CASSLGGSNTEAFF
>.|TRBV29-1|TRBJ1-2|once
TGCAGCGTTCGAGGCGGAACCTATGGCTACACCTTC
CSVRGGTYGYTF
>.|TRBV21-1|TRBJ2-2|.
TGTGCCAGCAGCAGACAGGTCGGAACCGGGGAGCTGTTTTTT
CASSRQVGTGELFF
>TRBD2|TRBV7-2|TRBJ2-3|.
TGTGCCAGCAGCTTCGCGGGAGCAGATACGCAGTATTTT
CASSFAGADTQYF
>.|TRBV5-1|TRBJ1-4|once
TGCGCCAGCAGCTTCTCGCGGGGGGTTAATGAAAAACTGTTTTTT
CASSFSRGVNEKLFF
>TRBD1|TRBV19|TRBJ2-7|few
TGTGCCACCGGGACAGGCGCTTCCTACGAGCAGTACTTC
CATGTGASYEQYF
>.|TRBV13|TRBJ2-5|.
TGTGCCAGCAGCTTAAGGGGCCAAGAGACCCAGTACTTC
CASSLRGQETQYF
>.|TRBV25-1|TRBJ2-7|.
TGTGCCAGCACTCACGGGGGGCCGAACTACGAGCAGTACTTC
CASTHGGPNYEQYF
>TRBD2|TRBV29-1|TRBJ2-7|.
TGCAGCGTTGGAATTGGGCTAGCGGCCTCCTACGAGCAGTACTTC
CSVGIGLAASYEQYF
>TRBD1|TRBV28|TRBJ2-1|.
TGTGCCAGCAGGCTTCTCCCGGGACAGGGCCCTGGTGAGCAGTTCTTC
CASRLLPGQGPGEQFF
>.|TRBV28|TRBJ2-5|.
TGTGCCAGCAGTTTCTCCCAAGAGACCCAGTACTTC
CASSFSQETQYF
>TRBD2|TRBV5-4|TRBJ2-7|once
TGTGCCAGCAGCTTGGCAGCGGGAGGGCCGGCCGAGCAGTACTTC
CASSLAAGGPAEQYF